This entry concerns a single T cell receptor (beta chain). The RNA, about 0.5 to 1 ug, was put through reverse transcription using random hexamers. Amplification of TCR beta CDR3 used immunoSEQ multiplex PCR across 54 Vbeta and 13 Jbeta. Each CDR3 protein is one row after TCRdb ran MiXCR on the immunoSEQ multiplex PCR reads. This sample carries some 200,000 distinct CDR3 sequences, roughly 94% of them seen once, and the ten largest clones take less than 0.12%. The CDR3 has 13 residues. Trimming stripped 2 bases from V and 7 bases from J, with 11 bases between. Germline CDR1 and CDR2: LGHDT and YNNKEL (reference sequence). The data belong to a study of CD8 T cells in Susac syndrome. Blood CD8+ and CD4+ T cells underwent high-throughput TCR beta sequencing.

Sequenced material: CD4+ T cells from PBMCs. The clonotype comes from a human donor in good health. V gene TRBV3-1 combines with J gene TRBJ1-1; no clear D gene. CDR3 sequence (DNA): TGTGCCAGCAGCCAATCGTTGCGTGGTGAAGCTTTCTTT. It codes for CASSQSLRGEAFF.